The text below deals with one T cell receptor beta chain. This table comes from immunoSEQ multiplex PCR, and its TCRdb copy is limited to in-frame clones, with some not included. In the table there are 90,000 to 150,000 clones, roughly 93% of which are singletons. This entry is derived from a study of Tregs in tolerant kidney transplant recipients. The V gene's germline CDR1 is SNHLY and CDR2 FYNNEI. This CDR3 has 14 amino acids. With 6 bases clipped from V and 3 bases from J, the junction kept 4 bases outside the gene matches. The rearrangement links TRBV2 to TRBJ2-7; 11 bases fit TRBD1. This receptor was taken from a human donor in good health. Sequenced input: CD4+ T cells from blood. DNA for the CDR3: TGTGCCAGCAGCGGACAGGGGGCACACTACGAGCAGTACTTC. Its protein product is CASSGQGAHYEQYF.